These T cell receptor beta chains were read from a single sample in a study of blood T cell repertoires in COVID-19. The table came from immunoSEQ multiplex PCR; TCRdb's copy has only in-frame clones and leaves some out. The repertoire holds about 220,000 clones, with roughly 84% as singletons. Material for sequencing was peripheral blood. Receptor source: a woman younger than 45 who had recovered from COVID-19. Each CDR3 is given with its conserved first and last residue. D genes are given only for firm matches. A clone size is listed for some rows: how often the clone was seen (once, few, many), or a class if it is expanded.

cdr3_aa: CASRGNGGYSGNTIYF
cdr3_nt: TGTGCCAGCAGGGGGAACGGAGGATACTCTGGAAACACCATATATTTT
clone_size: NA
j_call: TRBJ1-3
v_call: TRBV7-9
d_call: NA

cdr3_aa: CAWRQGAYEQYF
cdr3_nt: TGTGCCTGGAGGCAGGGGGCTTACGAGCAGTACTTC
clone_size: NA
j_call: TRBJ2-7
v_call: TRBV30
d_call: TRBD1

cdr3_aa: CASSPGIQFTYEQYF
cdr3_nt: TGTGCCAGCAGCCCAGGGATACAGTTCACCTACGAGCAGTACTTC
clone_size: NA
j_call: TRBJ2-7
v_call: TRBV11-1
d_call: NA

cdr3_aa: CASSVEHSTDTQYF
cdr3_nt: TGTGCCAGCAGCGTAGAACACAGCACAGATACGCAGTATTTT
clone_size: NA
j_call: TRBJ2-3
v_call: TRBV9
d_call: NA

cdr3_aa: CATRFYRDNQPQHF
cdr3_nt: TGTGCCACCAGATTCTACAGGGACAATCAGCCCCAGCATTTT
clone_size: few
j_call: TRBJ1-5
v_call: TRBV24-1
d_call: NA

cdr3_aa: CASTSSGNTGELFF
cdr3_nt: TGTGCCAGCACATCTAGCGGGAACACCGGGGAGCTGTTTTTT
clone_size: NA
j_call: TRBJ2-2
v_call: TRBV27
d_call: TRBD2

cdr3_aa: CASSRGPSEGGYTF
cdr3_nt: TGTGCCAGCAGCCGGGGTCCCTCCGAGGGTGGCTACACCTTC
clone_size: NA
j_call: TRBJ1-2
v_call: TRBV7-2
d_call: NA

cdr3_aa: CASSLGFTGNTIYF
cdr3_nt: TGTGCCAGCAGCCTAGGGTTTACTGGAAACACCATATATTTT
clone_size: NA
j_call: TRBJ1-3
v_call: TRBV13
d_call: NA

cdr3_aa: CASSWRVEDIQYF
cdr3_nt: TGTGCCAGCAGCTGGCGGGTCGAGGACATTCAGTACTTC
clone_size: NA
j_call: TRBJ2-4
v_call: TRBV9
d_call: NA

cdr3_aa: CASSVGGFQPQHF
cdr3_nt: TGTGCCAGCAGCGTAGGAGGGTTTCAGCCCCAGCATTTT
clone_size: NA
j_call: TRBJ1-5
v_call: TRBV9
d_call: NA